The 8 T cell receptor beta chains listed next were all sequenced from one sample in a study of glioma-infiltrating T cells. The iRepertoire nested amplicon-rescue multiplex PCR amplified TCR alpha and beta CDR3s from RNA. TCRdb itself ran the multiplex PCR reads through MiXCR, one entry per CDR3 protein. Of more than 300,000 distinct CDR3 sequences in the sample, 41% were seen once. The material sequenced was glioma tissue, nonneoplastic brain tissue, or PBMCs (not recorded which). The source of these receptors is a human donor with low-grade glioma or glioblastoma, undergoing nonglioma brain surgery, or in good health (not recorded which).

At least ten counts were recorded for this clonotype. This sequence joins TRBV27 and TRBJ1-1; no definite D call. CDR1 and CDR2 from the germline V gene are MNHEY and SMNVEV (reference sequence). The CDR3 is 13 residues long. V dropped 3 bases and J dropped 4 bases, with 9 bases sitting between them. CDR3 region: CASSFRRITEAFF. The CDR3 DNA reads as TGTGCCAGCAGTTTTAGGCGCATCACTGAAGCTTTCTTT.

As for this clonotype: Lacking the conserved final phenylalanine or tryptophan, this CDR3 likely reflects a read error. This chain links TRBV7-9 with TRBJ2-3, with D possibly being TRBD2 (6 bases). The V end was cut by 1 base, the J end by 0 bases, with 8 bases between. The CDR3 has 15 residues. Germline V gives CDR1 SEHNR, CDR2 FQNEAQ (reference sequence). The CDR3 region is CASSLGGLSTDTQYL. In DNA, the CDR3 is TGTGCCAGCAGCTTAGGGGGACTCAGCACAGATACGCAGTATCTT.

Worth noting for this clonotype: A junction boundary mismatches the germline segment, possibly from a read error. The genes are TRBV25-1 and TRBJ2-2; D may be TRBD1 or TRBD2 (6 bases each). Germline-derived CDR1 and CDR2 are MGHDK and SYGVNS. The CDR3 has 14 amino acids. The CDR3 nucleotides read TGTGCCAGCAGTGAATTAGGGGGGCCCGGGGAGCTGCTTTTT. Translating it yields CASSELGGPGELLF.

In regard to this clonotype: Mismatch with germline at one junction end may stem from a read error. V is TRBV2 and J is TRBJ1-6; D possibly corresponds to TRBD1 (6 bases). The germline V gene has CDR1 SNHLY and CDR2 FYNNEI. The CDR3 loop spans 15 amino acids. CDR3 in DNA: TGTGCCACCCAGTCCTTACCCGGGACAACTTCACCCCCCCACTTT. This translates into CATQSLPGTTSPPHF.

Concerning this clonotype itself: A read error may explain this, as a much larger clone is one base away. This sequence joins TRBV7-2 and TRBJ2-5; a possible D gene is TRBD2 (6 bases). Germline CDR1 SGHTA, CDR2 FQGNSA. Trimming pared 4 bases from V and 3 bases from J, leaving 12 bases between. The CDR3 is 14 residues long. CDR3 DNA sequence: TGTGCCAGCAGCTCTTCCGGAGGGGAAGAGACCCAGTACTTC. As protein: CASSSSGGEETQYF.

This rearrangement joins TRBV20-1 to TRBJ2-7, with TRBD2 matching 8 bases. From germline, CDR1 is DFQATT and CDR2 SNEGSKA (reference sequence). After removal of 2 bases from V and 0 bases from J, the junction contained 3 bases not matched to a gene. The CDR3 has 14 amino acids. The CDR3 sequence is CSARKAGVSYEQYF. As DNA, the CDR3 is TGCAGTGCTAGAAAAGCGGGAGTCTCCTACGAGCAGTACTTC.

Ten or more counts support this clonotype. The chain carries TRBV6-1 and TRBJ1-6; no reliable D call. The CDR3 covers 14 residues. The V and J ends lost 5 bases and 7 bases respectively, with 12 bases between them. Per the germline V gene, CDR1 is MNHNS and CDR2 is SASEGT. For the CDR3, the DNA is TGTGCCAGCAGTAAGGATGGGCGGAATTCACCCCTCCACTTT. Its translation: CASSKDGRNSPLHF.

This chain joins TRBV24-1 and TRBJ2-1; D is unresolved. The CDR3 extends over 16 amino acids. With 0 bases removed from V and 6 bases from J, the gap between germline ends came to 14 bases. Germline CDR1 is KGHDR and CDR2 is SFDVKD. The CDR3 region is CATSDLQSVGFNEQFF. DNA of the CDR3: TGTGCCACCAGTGATTTGCAGTCAGTAGGGTTCAATGAGCAGTTCTTC.